The 22 T cell receptor beta chains below were found in one sample sequenced in a study of shared clonotypes between healthy human individuals. TCRdb's table, derived via immunoSEQ multiplex PCR, lists solely in-frame clones and lacks some. The data contain about 1.1 million clones, approximately 80% of them seen just once; the ten biggest clones take up around 0.6%. Sequenced input: memory CD4+ T cells from PBMCs. Subset of the sample: CD45RA-negative fraction. Every receptor here comes from a man aged 18 to 35 in good health. Some clones in this sample may be carry-over from other donors' samples.

The chain carries TRBV25-1 and TRBJ1-1, with a weak D call TRBD1 (6 bases). The length of the CDR3 is 15 residues. V lost 6 bases and J lost 4, with 18 bases in between. Germline V gene data show CDR1 as MGHDK and CDR2 as SYGVNS. The CDR3 spells CASSHWRGQGTEAFF. CDR3 sequence (DNA): TGTGCCAGCAGCCATTGGCGGGGGCAGGGCACTGAAGCTTTCTTT.

This clone was seen only once. This chain connects TRBV5-1 to TRBJ2-5, with D maybe TRBD1 (5 bases). The CDR3 runs to 14 residues. The V gene's germline CDR1 is SGHRS and CDR2 YFSETQ. V was cut by 3 bases and J by 4 bases, with 13 bases left in between. CDR3 amino acids: CASSSTSQGETQYF. CDR3 coding DNA: TGCGCCAGCAGCTCTACATCTCAGGGAGAGACCCAGTACTTC.

This sequence joins TRBV4-3 and TRBJ1-5; D gene uncertain. This CDR3 contains 18 residues. Germline-derived CDR1 and CDR2 are LGHNA and YSLEER. V lost 1 base, J lost 6 bases, and 22 bases lay in between. This CDR3 reads CASSQAFGYSDLSQPQHF. CDR3 sequence (DNA): TGCGCCAGCAGCCAAGCCTTCGGGTATAGCGACTTGAGTCAGCCCCAGCATTTT.

CDR3 in amino acids: CASSLMGPGLPDTQYF. The DNA of the CDR3 is TGTGCCAGCAGCTTAATGGGTCCAGGTCTTCCAGATACGCAGTATTTT. The chain joins TRBV7-3 to TRBJ2-3, with D uncertain. Per the germline V gene, CDR1 is SGHTA and CDR2 is FQGTGA. This CDR3 is built from 16 residues. V lost 1 base, J lost 4 bases, and 15 bases lay in between.

V is TRBV25-1 and J is TRBJ2-4; 12 bases are shared with TRBD2. V shed 6 bases and J 6 bases; nucleotides not matched to a gene: 12. The germline CDR1 and CDR2 sequences are MGHDK and SYGVNS. The CDR3 totals 17 residues. For the CDR3, the DNA is TGTGCCAGCAGCGCCGATGCTCTAGCGGGAGGGCCAAACATTCAGTACTTC. Translation gives CASSADALAGGPNIQYF.

The rearrangement links TRBV7-9 to TRBJ2-1; D tentatively reads TRBD1 or TRBD2 (6 bases each). CDR1 and CDR2 from the germline V gene are SEHNR and FQNEAQ (reference sequence). This CDR3 has 15 amino acids. Trimming left V 1 base short and J 7 bases short, with 14 bases between. Here the CDR3 DNA reads TGTGCCAGCAGCTTAGAGGTTCTAGGGGGGAATGAGCAGTTCTTC. It specifies CASSLEVLGGNEQFF.

The chain joins TRBV6-6 to TRBJ1-1; 7 bases match TRBD1. The V gene end was trimmed by 4 bases and the J gene end by 8 bases; junction bases not matched to a gene: 10. In germline, CDR1 is MNHNY, CDR2 SVGAGI (reference sequence). There are 14 residues in the CDR3. CDR3 bases: TGTGCCAGCAGTTCCTCAAGGGACAGTCTAGAAGCTTTCTTT. Its protein product is CASSSSRDSLEAFF.

This sequence joins TRBV10-3 and TRBJ1-2, with D perhaps matching TRBD1 (5 bases). This CDR3 has 14 amino acids. V lost 7 bases and J 0 bases, leaving 12 bases between the germline ends. CDR1 is ENHRY, CDR2 SYGVKD, per germline. The CDR3 sequence: CAITLGAANYGYTF. The CDR3 DNA reads TGTGCCATCACCCTAGGGGCAGCTAACTATGGCTACACCTTC.

The V gene is TRBV28, the J gene TRBJ1-2; 7 nucleotides match TRBD1. CDR1 and CDR2 (germline): MDHEN, SYDVKM. This CDR3 is built from 12 residues. J lost 12 bases, V lost 2 bases, and 6 bases had no gene match. CDR3 coding DNA: TGTGCCAGCAGTTTAGGGTACAGGGGCGACACCTTC. Translation: CASSLGYRGDTF.

The rearrangement joins TRBV18 to TRBJ2-3; the D gene is possibly TRBD2 (6 bases). CDR1 is KGHSH and CDR2 is LQKENI in the germline V gene. This CDR3 comprises 15 residues. Trimming shortened V by 2 bases and J by 5 bases, and 14 bases separated the two germline ends. The CDR3 region is CASSPDSRGIDTQYF. The CDR3 bases are TGTGCCAGCTCACCAGACAGTCGGGGGATAGATACGCAGTATTTT.

This clone occurred once. J is TRBJ2-7 and V is TRBV4-1; 9 nucleotides match TRBD2. Germline V gene sequence: CDR1 MGHRA, CDR2 YSYEKL. The ends lost 0 bases at V and 4 bases at J; junction bases unmatched: 7. The CDR3 covers 16 residues. The CDR3 protein is CASSQDRDSGRYEQYF. CDR3 DNA sequence: TGCGCCAGCAGCCAAGATAGGGATAGCGGGAGATACGAGCAGTACTTC.

To note about this clone: The junction does not match germline at one end; this may be a read error. V and J are TRBV28 and TRBJ2-3; 11 nucleotides align to TRBD1. The CDR3 runs to 15 residues. CDR1 is MDHEN and CDR2 is SYDVKM in the germline V gene. The CDR3 region is CASSSRDRGFSQANF. The CDR3 DNA follows: TGTGCCAGCAGTTCCCGGGACAGGGGGTTCTCTCAAGCAAATTTT.

The rearrangement links TRBV4-1 to TRBJ2-2; D unclear. Trimming stripped 0 bases from V and 4 bases from J, with 18 bases between. This CDR3 comprises 18 residues. Germline assignment: CDR1 MGHRA and CDR2 YSYEKL. The CDR3 region has the DNA TGCGCCAGCAGCCAAGATCGACGAGACTCAAAATTCACCGGGGAGCTGTTTTTT. Amino acids: CASSQDRRDSKFTGELFF.

J is TRBJ2-7 and V is TRBV28; D perhaps matches TRBD1 (6 bases). Deletions cut 5 bases from V and 3 bases from J, with 14 bases between. CDR1 MDHEN and CDR2 SYDVKM come from the germline V gene. The CDR3 extends over 14 amino acids. This chain's CDR3 is CASSQQGSYYEQYF. CDR3 nucleotide sequence: TGTGCCAGCAGTCAACAGGGATCTTACTACGAGCAGTACTTC.

CDR3 coding DNA: TGTGCCAGCAGCGCGGGACAGGGTTACACCGGGGAGCTGTTTTTT. It codes for CASSAGQGYTGELFF. The gene calls are TRBV9 and TRBJ2-2; 9 bases are a match to TRBD1. J was trimmed by 3 bases and V by 3 bases; bases with no gene match: 3. Germline CDR1 is SGDLS and CDR2 is YYNGEE. The CDR3 runs to 15 residues.

This clone was counted a few times. The CDR3 DNA reads as TGCGCCAGCAGCCAAGTGGGCTCTCAAGAGACCCAGTACTTC. Its protein product is CASSQVGSQETQYF. The rearrangement uses TRBV4-3 and TRBJ2-5; no clear D gene. This CDR3 is 14 amino acids long. CDR1 is LGHNA and CDR2 is YSLEER in the germline V gene. The V gene lost 1 base and the J gene lost 2 bases, with 8 bases spanning the gap.

About this clone: The same CDR3 also results from other DNA sequences found in this sample. The chain links TRBV5-1 to TRBJ1-5; D is uncertain. The CDR3 spans 14 residues. The V gene lost 0 bases and the J gene lost 1 base, with 5 bases spanning the gap. The germline V gene encodes CDR1 SGHRS and CDR2 YFSETQ. The CDR3: CASSLGESNQPQHF. The DNA for the CDR3 is TGCGCCAGCAGCTTGGGGGAAAGCAATCAGCCCCAGCATTTT.

This clone appeared a single time. J is TRBJ2-7 and V is TRBV2; D is possibly TRBD1 or TRBD2 (6 bases each). This CDR3 spans 12 amino acids. Germline CDR1 is SNHLY and CDR2 is FYNNEI. V lost 7 bases and J 5 bases, leaving 12 bases between the germline ends. As DNA, the CDR3 is TGTGCCAGCAAGCAGGAGGGGGACGAGCAGTACTTC. It codes for CASKQEGDEQYF.

This chain links TRBV6-5 with TRBJ1-2; weak D call: TRBD1 (5 bases). The germline V gene has CDR1 MNHEY and CDR2 SVGAGI. The CDR3 consists of 14 residues. Trimming took off 2 bases at V and 4 bases at J, with 11 bases between the two ends. The CDR3: CASSYGRGIYGYTF. CDR3 coding DNA: TGTGCCAGCAGTTACGGGAGGGGAATCTATGGCTACACCTTC.

This rearrangement joins TRBV27 to TRBJ1-1; D uncertain. Looked up from germline, CDR1 is MNHEY and CDR2 is SMNVEV (reference sequence). V was cut by 8 bases and J by 4 bases, with 14 bases left in between. This CDR3 has 13 amino acids. The CDR3 is CASRPGAGTEAFF. CDR3 nucleotides: TGTGCCAGCCGGCCAGGAGCTGGCACTGAAGCTTTCTTT.

This clone has a handful of counts. The chain couples TRBV7-2 to TRBJ2-2, with 10 bases identical to TRBD1. With 5 bases clipped from V and 8 bases from J, the junction kept 5 bases outside the gene matches. CDR3 length: 14 amino acids. The germline CDR1 and CDR2 sequences are SGHTA and FQGNSA. This chain's CDR3 is CASSGDRGYGELFF. Written as DNA, the CDR3 is TGTGCCAGCAGCGGGGACAGGGGCTATGGGGAGCTGTTTTTT.

This chain uses TRBV6-1 with TRBJ2-2; 13 nucleotides agree with TRBD2. The CDR3 has 17 amino acids. Trimming cost V 4 bases and J 5 bases; bases outside gene matches: 7. Germline-derived CDR1 and CDR2 are MNHNS and SASEGT. The CDR3 sequence: CASSAWTSGRGTGELFF. The CDR3 DNA reads as TGTGCCAGCAGTGCCTGGACTAGCGGGAGAGGGACCGGGGAGCTGTTTTTT.